The 20 T cell receptor beta chains in this list originate from one sample, sequenced in a study of T cell changes during pregnancy in multiple sclerosis. Libraries were prepared by immunoSEQ multiplex PCR; TCRdb keeps only in-frame clonotypes and omits some of them. The sample holds roughly 89,000 clones; 85% to 95% are singletons and the top ten take about 2%. Sequencing used peripheral blood, obtained in the third trimester of pregnancy. These receptor sequences come from a female donor with multiple sclerosis, enrolled in a pregnancy study.

The chain has TRBV7-9 and TRBJ2-3; a weak D match, TRBD1 (5 bases). Trimming removed 5 bases at V and 3 bases at J, with 9 bases between. From germline, CDR1 is SEHNR and CDR2 FQNEAQ (reference sequence). CDR3 length equals 13 residues. The CDR3 protein is CASSASGTDTQYF. CDR3 DNA sequence: TGTGCCAGCAGCGCATCAGGGACAGATACGCAGTATTTT.

The chain is built from TRBV28 and TRBJ2-5, with D tentatively TRBD2 (6 bases). The CDR3 has 16 residues. V lost 1 base to trimming and J lost 4 bases, with 16 bases between them. Germline lookup yields CDR1 MDHEN and CDR2 SYDVKM. DNA for the CDR3: TGTGCCAGCAGTTTATTTGGAGGGTCGACTGTAGAGACCCAGTACTTC. Translated, it gives CASSLFGGSTVETQYF.

The chain uses TRBV27 and TRBJ2-3; D is possibly TRBD2 (5 bases). The CDR3 is 16 residues long. Per germline, CDR1 MNHEY and CDR2 SMNVEV (reference sequence). The ends were cut back, 3 bases at V and 5 bases at J, with 18 bases in the middle. CDR3 residues: CASSFLDSGMRDTQYF. The DNA of the CDR3 is TGTGCCAGCAGTTTCTTAGATTCGGGGATGCGAGATACGCAGTATTTT.

The V gene is TRBV5-8, the J gene TRBJ1-1, with D tentatively TRBD1 (5 bases). The ends were cut back, 0 bases at V and 5 bases at J, with 8 bases in the middle. The CDR3 has 13 amino acids. Germline CDR1 is SGHTS and CDR2 is YDEGEE. CDR3 in amino acids: CASSLVRGTEAFF. For the CDR3, the DNA is TGTGCCAGCAGCTTGGTCCGGGGGACTGAAGCTTTCTTT.

The rearrangement joins TRBV2 to TRBJ1-2, with 8 bases lining up with TRBD1. V dropped 5 bases and J dropped 7; count of bases not matched to a gene: 12. The CDR3 is 15 residues long. The germline gives CDR1 SNHLY, CDR2 FYNNEI. CDR3 region: CASSSQQGVWGGYTF. Here the CDR3 DNA reads TGTGCCAGCAGTTCACAACAGGGGGTCTGGGGTGGCTACACCTTC.

This clone was seen only a few times. The chain joins TRBV7-2 to TRBJ1-4; D unclear. This CDR3 spans 15 amino acids. The germline gives CDR1 SGHTA, CDR2 FQGNSA. The V and J ends lost 1 base and 4 bases respectively, with 10 bases between them. CDR3 amino acids: CASSLVADRNEKLFF. Here the CDR3 DNA reads TGTGCCAGCAGCTTAGTAGCTGACCGTAATGAAAAACTGTTTTTT.

The rearrangement joins TRBV9 to TRBJ2-5; 9 bases are shared with TRBD2. Trimming cost V 3 bases and J 5 bases; bases outside gene matches: 8. Germline V gene lookup returns CDR1 SGDLS and CDR2 YYNGEE. The CDR3 runs to 15 residues. CDR3: CASSAYSGRLETQYF. As DNA, the CDR3 is TGTGCCAGCAGCGCGTACAGCGGGAGGCTGGAGACCCAGTACTTC.

V is TRBV5-4 and J is TRBJ2-1; 9 positions match TRBD2. The germline V gene encodes CDR1 SGHNT and CDR2 YYREEE (reference sequence). This CDR3 spans 15 amino acids. V gave up 7 bases and J gave up 1 base; unmatched junction bases: 6. The CDR3 here is CASGIAGVSYNEQFF. The CDR3 bases are TGTGCCAGCGGTATAGCGGGAGTGTCCTACAATGAGCAGTTCTTC. Full variable domain (missing parts from reference TRBV5-4 and TRBJ2-1): ETGVTQSPTHLIKTRGQQVTLRCSSQSGHNTVSWYQQALGQGPQFIFQYYREEENGRGNFPPRFSGLQFPNYSSELNVNALELDDSALYLCASGIAGVSYNEQFFGPGTRLTVL.

V usage is TRBV21-1 and J usage is TRBJ2-5; the listed D gene, TRBD2, was not tested against the DNA. TRBV21-1 is a pseudogene segment. The CDR3 has 17 residues. In DNA, the CDR3 is TGTGCCAGCAGCAAGCAGAGGACTAGCGGGAGGGTTGAGACCCAGTACTTC. It codes for CASSKQRTSGRVETQYF.

This clone was seen only once. The chain combines TRBV27 with TRBJ2-5; 7 bases are shared with TRBD1. The V segment lost 5 bases and the J segment 9 bases; nucleotides outside the gene matches: 15. This CDR3 has 15 residues. The V gene's germline CDR1 is MNHEY and CDR2 SMNVEV (reference sequence). CDR3 bases: TGTGCCAGCAGTCAAATCTCCCAAAGGGGGCTGGCCCAGTACTTC. It specifies CASSQISQRGLAQYF.

The chain has TRBV7-2 and TRBJ2-1; 14 bases are a match to TRBD2. V dropped 4 bases and J dropped 9; count of bases not matched to a gene: 8. Germline V gene sequence: CDR1 SGHTA, CDR2 FQGNSA. The CDR3 covers 16 residues. CDR3 nucleotides: TGTGCCAGCAGCTCTTGGACTAGCGGGAGGCCGGGTGAGCAGTTCTTC. This encodes CASSSWTSGRPGEQFF.

The J gene is TRBJ1-3, the V gene TRBV21-1. TRBV21-1 is listed as a pseudogene. The CDR3 has 10 residues. CDR3 protein: CAPRGNTIYF. The CDR3 DNA reads TGTGCCCCGAGGGGAAACACCATATATTTT.

The DNA of the CDR3 is TGTGCCAGCAGCTTAGCGGGAGGGCCAGAGTTTAGTACGCAGTATTTT. It specifies CASSLAGGPEFSTQYF. This sequence joins TRBV7-2 and TRBJ2-3, with 7 bases that match TRBD2. CDR1 and CDR2 from the germline V gene are SGHTA and FQGNSA. V was pared by 0 bases and J by 8 bases, with 11 bases of the junction left unmatched. CDR3 size: 16 residues.

The rearrangement links TRBV9 to TRBJ2-1; 11 nucleotides match TRBD2. This CDR3 comprises 14 residues. Germline CDR1 SGDLS, CDR2 YYNGEE. The junction had 7 bases not matched to a gene; V was cut back by 4 bases and J by 10 bases. CDR3 residues: CASSPGTSGLEQFF. In DNA, the CDR3 is TGTGCCAGCAGCCCGGGGACTAGCGGTTTAGAGCAGTTCTTC.

The rearrangement joins TRBV2 to TRBJ1-4; D is possibly TRBD1 (5 bases). CDR3 length: 12 residues. The germline V gene encodes CDR1 SNHLY and CDR2 FYNNEI. Trimming cost V 8 bases and J 8 bases, with 12 bases left between them. The CDR3 coding sequence is TGTGCCAGCGCGTACCGGGGGGAAAAACTGTTTTTT. It yields the protein CASAYRGEKLFF.

This clone was seen a handful of times. The germline gene is not matched at one end of the junction; a read error may be the cause. The rearrangement joins TRBV7-7 to TRBJ2-2; TRBD2 matches at 9 bases. Germline assignment: CDR1 SSHAT and CDR2 FNYEAQ (reference sequence). The CDR3 has 17 residues. The CDR3 here is CASSPTILAGYTGELFF. For the CDR3, the DNA is TGTGCTAGCAGCCCAACTATCCTAGCGGGATACACCGGGGAGCTGTTTTTT.

V usage is TRBV28 and J usage is TRBJ2-4; 7 bases map to TRBD2. After removal of 5 bases from V and 1 base from J, the junction contained 11 bases not matched to a gene. Germline V gene sequence: CDR1 MDHEN, CDR2 SYDVKM. This CDR3 is built from 17 residues. Written as DNA, the CDR3 is TGTGCCAGCAGTCGGTGGCGGGGAGGGGAGGCCAAAAACATTCAGTACTTC. It is translated as CASSRWRGGEAKNIQYF.

The chain joins TRBV9 to TRBJ2-5, with TRBD2 matching over 7 bases. The CDR3 is 17 residues long. Trimming took 3 bases from V and 4 from J; bases not matched to a gene: 15. Germline-derived CDR1 and CDR2 are SGDLS and YYNGEE. The CDR3 region is CASSGPSRGGLRETQYF. The CDR3 bases are TGTGCCAGCAGCGGTCCTTCGAGGGGAGGGTTGAGAGAGACCCAGTACTTC.

The rearrangement joins TRBV28 to TRBJ1-1; 12 nucleotides align to TRBD1. This CDR3 is built from 16 residues. CDR1 is MDHEN, CDR2 SYDVKM, per germline. J lost 2 bases, V lost 6 bases, and 7 bases had no gene match. The CDR3 DNA sequence: TGTGCCAGCAGCCTTCGGGACAGGGGGCGAAACACTGAAGCTTTCTTT. It translates to CASSLRDRGRNTEAFF.

The chain recombines TRBV18 with TRBJ1-1; D is perhaps TRBD1 (6 bases). This CDR3 is 17 amino acids long. The V and J ends lost 3 bases and 0 bases respectively, with 17 bases between them. CDR1 is KGHSH, CDR2 LQKENI, per germline. CDR3 sequence reads: CASSPGGGGLMNTEAFF. CDR3 DNA sequence: TGTGCCAGCTCACCGGGCGGGGGGGGGCTGATGAACACTGAAGCTTTCTTT.